This TCR beta chain emerged from a study of blood T cell repertoires in COVID-19. Turning to the study itself: PBMCs, B-cell-depleted T cells, or T cells provided the cDNA or gDNA that made up the material.

The CDR3 runs to 15 residues. The germline V and J ends were trimmed by 5 bases and 3 bases, with 14 bases remaining between them. The germline V gene encodes CDR1 MDHEN and CDR2 SYDVKM. In the source study's methods: Estimates of nucleated cell counts were drawn from the amplification of reference gene primers. The method was immunoSEQ multiplex PCR; TCRdb's version includes in-frame clones alone and lacks a portion of them. That table supplies the V and J calls and clone size; D and trimming were determined from the DNA. The sample has over 200,000 clones, about 89% seen once. This TCR was recovered from a man aged 55 to 69 who had recovered from COVID-19. Sample: peripheral blood. The chain links TRBV28 to TRBJ1-5; tentatively, D is TRBD1 (6 bases). CDR3 protein: CASSDTRTANQPQHF. The CDR3 DNA reads as TGTGCCAGCAGTGACACCAGGACAGCCAATCAGCCCCAGCATTTT.